This T cell receptor (beta chain) comes out of a study of blood T cell repertoires in COVID-19 (dated by TCRdb to about 2020). In the study overall: Collaborator samples came from the United States, Italy and Spain and covered acute and convalescent phases of COVID-19. The material from the prospective study consisted of cDNA or gDNA derived from T cells, B-cell-depleted T cells, or PBMCs. The samples were drawn from the first 160 participants of the ongoing ImmuneRACE study and from some 1,300 subjects provided by 6 global collaborators. Deeply sampled blood TCRbeta repertoires from subjects exposed to, actively infected with, or recovered from COVID-19 were included in the dataset. The repertoires were released in a freely available public database intended as a resource for research on the immune response to SARS-CoV-2. Where available, HLA class I and class II types were taken from metadata supplied by the sample provider and were not determined by assay-based typing. Nearly every sample came with metadata listing a de-identified subject ID, COVID-19 status, age in years and sex.

As to this clone: The antigen it binds to is not known. Per-nucleotide qualities are absent, and no much larger clonotype sits a single base away.

The CDR3 goes from the cysteine to the phenylalanine over 15 residues. Only the CDR3 part of the read is kept: 45 bases, read in frame from the first base. Per the germline V gene, MDHEN is the CDR1 and SYDVKM is the CDR2. The germline V end is reduced by 6 bases and the J end by 3 bases; junction bases left unmatched: 8. Collaborating institutions collected whole blood in K2EDTA tubes following their own protocols. For TCRbeta analysis, collaborators shipped samples in one of three forms: frozen whole blood, isolated PBMCs, or DNA extracted from either of those sample types. TCRbeta CDR3 regions were amplified from genomic DNA by means of the immunoSEQ Assay, a bias-controlled multiplex PCR. The authors' analysis ran thus. Within the assay, amplification of reference gene primers was used to estimate how many nucleated cells each sample contained. To quantify the absolute abundance of each unique TCRbeta CDR3 rearrangement, sequence reads were collapsed and filtered. For each sample, productive Simpson clonality was calculated as the square root of Simpson's diversity index over productive rearrangements. Entries here come from immuneACCESS through TCRdb and include only in-frame sequences with V and J called. Some clones fail to appear in such tables; in the studies checked, an unresolved V gene covers under half of the shortfall, and the cause of the remainder is unknown. The V and J calls and the clone size are those of that table, but D and trimming were determined from the DNA. This sample is represented by 150,000 to 200,000 clones; more than 65% of them were singletons. The ten largest clones add up to around 13% of the sample.

General study outcomes and caveats: The quantity of clinical and demographic metadata differed by source and by participant and was supplied without curation.

This sequence originates from a woman aged 80 or over with acute or convalescent COVID-19. The receptor chain draws on TRBV28 and TRBJ2-4; the central 7 bases match TRBD1. Sample: peripheral blood. CDR3 sequence: CASRGFGQDKNIQYF. The nucleotide sequence is given as TGTGCCAGCAGGGGTTTCGGACAGGACAAAAACATTCAGTACTTC.